A single sample gave rise to the 8 T cell receptor beta chains below, sequenced in a study of T cells in Graves' hyperthyroidism and ophthalmopathy. The source material, RNA transcripts, was used to amplify TCR beta CDR3 regions. HTBI primers were used for first-round RT-PCR of the TCR CDR3. TCRdb redid the calling of the multiplex PCR reads with MiXCR, one entry per CDR3 protein. Of around 620,000 distinct CDR3 sequences in the sample, 15% to 20% were seen once. Source material: blood. All receptors come from a woman aged 30 to 39 with Graves' hyperthyroidism.

This clonotype was seen only a few times. V usage is TRBV20-1 and J usage is TRBJ2-1; maybe TRBD2 (5 bases). CDR1 DFQATT and CDR2 SNEGSKA come from the germline V gene (reference sequence). Trimming cost V 5 bases and J 0 bases, with 17 bases left between them. This CDR3 spans 16 amino acids. CDR3 amino acids: CSAPSLGGHSYNEQFF. The CDR3 nucleotides read TGCAGTGCTCCTTCCCTCGGAGGCCACTCCTACAATGAGCAGTTCTTC.

The sample holds many counts of this clonotype. The genes are TRBV3-1 and TRBJ2-3; no reliable D call. Trimming removed 0 bases at V and 4 bases at J, with 5 bases between. Germline V gene data show CDR1 as LGHDT and CDR2 as YNNKEL (reference sequence). The CDR3 length is 13 residues. The CDR3 DNA is TGTGCCAGCAGCCAAGATGGTTCAGATACGCAGTATTTT. This translates into CASSQDGSDTQYF.

The rearrangement links TRBV4-2 to TRBJ2-2; no firm D call. Germline V gives CDR1 LGHNA, CDR2 YNFKEQ. There are 13 residues in the CDR3. The V gene lost 0 bases and the J gene lost 7 bases, with 6 bases spanning the gap. Written as DNA, the CDR3 is TGTGCCAGCAGCCAAGATCTCATCGGGGAGCTGTTTTTT. This gives the protein CASSQDLIGELFF.

The chain uses TRBV29-1 and TRBJ2-1; 11 bases agree with TRBD2. Germline-derived CDR1 and CDR2 are SQVTM and ANQGSEA. The trim removed 4 bases at V and 9 bases at J, leaving 5 bases unmatched. This CDR3 has 13 amino acids. The DNA for the CDR3 is TGCAGCGTTGTAGCGGGAGGGCCGGCTGAGCAGTTCTTC. It specifies CSVVAGGPAEQFF.

This clonotype showed up just a few times. The J gene is TRBJ1-5, the V gene TRBV28; D gene unclear. Trimming left V 5 bases short and J 4 bases short, with 12 bases between. Looked up from germline, CDR1 is MDHEN and CDR2 is SYDVKM. This CDR3 spans 14 amino acids. CDR3 region: CASSPETANQPQHF. DNA of the CDR3: TGTGCCAGCAGTCCAGAGACGGCTAATCAGCCCCAGCATTTT.

In its sample, this clonotype was seen a few times. The chain recombines TRBV6-6 with TRBJ1-2, with TRBD1 matching 7 bases. Per germline, CDR1 MNHNY and CDR2 SVGAGI (reference sequence). Trimming removed 0 bases from V and 4 bases from J; junction bases left unmatched: 2. This CDR3 region has 14 residues. In DNA, the CDR3 is TGTGCCAGCAGTTACTCCGACAGGGCCTATGGCTACACCTTC. Encoded protein: CASSYSDRAYGYTF.

The table lists this clonotype with many counts. V usage is TRBV20-1 and J usage is TRBJ1-2; 7 bases line up with TRBD1. This CDR3 has 14 residues. V was pared by 5 bases and J by 4 bases, with 10 bases of the junction left unmatched. Germline V gene data show CDR1 as DFQATT and CDR2 as SNEGSKA (reference sequence). The CDR3: CSAPGRTGGYGYTF. The DNA for the CDR3 is TGCAGTGCTCCGGGAAGGACAGGAGGCTATGGCTACACCTTC.

This clonotype was detected only a few times. The rearrangement uses TRBV28 and TRBJ1-4; D possibly corresponds to TRBD1 (5 bases). Germline lookup yields CDR1 MDHEN and CDR2 SYDVKM. The CDR3 is made up of 14 amino acids. V was trimmed by 2 bases and J by 4 bases, leaving 8 bases between them. CDR3 amino acids: CASSLGDGNEKLFF. In DNA form, the CDR3 reads TGTGCCAGCAGTTTAGGGGACGGTAATGAAAAACTGTTTTTT.